A single sample is the source of the 17 T cell receptor beta chains below, sequenced in a study of radiation and T cells in renal cell carcinoma. Time point given: blood 4 weeks post-SBRT, at nephrectomy. Treatment here: 15 Gy SBRT to primary tumor, nephrectomy 4 weeks later. The protocol was immunoSEQ multiplex PCR, while the TCRdb copy is restricted to in-frame clones and leaves out a portion. The data contain about 76,000 clones, roughly nine tenths of them singletons. Sequencing used blood, obtained from a patient whose treatment included radiotherapy and nephrectomy. These receptors all come from a woman between 65 and 79 years old with renal cell carcinoma.

The chain is built from TRBV27 and TRBJ1-2; D is perhaps TRBD1 (5 bases). Germline V gene data show CDR1 as MNHEY and CDR2 as SMNVEV (reference sequence). The CDR3 runs to 13 residues. V lost 5 bases to trimming and J lost 4 bases, with 11 bases between them. CDR3 nucleotides: TGTGCCAGCAGTCTCGGGGCGGGCTATGGCTACACCTTC. Translated: CASSLGAGYGYTF.

The J gene is TRBJ1-3, the V gene TRBV4-2; D ambiguous. The V end was cut by 0 bases, the J end by 4 bases, with 10 bases between. Germline loops: CDR1 LGHNA, CDR2 YNFKEQ. This CDR3 spans 15 amino acids. CDR3 DNA: TGTGCCAGCAGCCAAGAAGTAGGGTTGGGAAACACCATATATTTT. Its protein product is CASSQEVGLGNTIYF.

The V and J genes are TRBV5-4 and TRBJ2-1, with D perhaps matching TRBD1 (5 bases). Trimming removed 0 bases from V and 13 bases from J, with 8 bases in between. This CDR3 comprises 11 residues. The germline CDR1 and CDR2 sequences are SGHNT and YYREEE (reference sequence). This chain's CDR3 is CASSLGQGQFF. The DNA of the CDR3 is TGTGCCAGCAGCTTGGGGCAGGGACAGTTCTTC.

The gene calls are TRBV2 and TRBJ1-1; D possibly corresponds to TRBD1 (5 bases). The CDR3 is made up of 14 amino acids. V lost 3 bases and J 5 bases, leaving 13 bases between the germline ends. From germline, CDR1 is SNHLY and CDR2 FYNNEI. The CDR3 loop is CASSEGRGGTEAFF. The CDR3, as DNA: TGTGCCAGCAGTGAGGGACGGGGAGGAACTGAAGCTTTCTTT.

This sequence joins TRBV5-1 and TRBJ2-4; D possibly corresponds to TRBD1 (6 bases). CDR1 and CDR2 (germline): SGHRS, YFSETQ. The CDR3 extends over 16 amino acids. Trimming left V 1 base short and J 8 bases short, with 19 bases between. CDR3 amino acids: CASSLNTGSGLDIQYF. CDR3 coding DNA: TGCGCCAGCAGCTTGAATACAGGGTCGGGGTTGGACATTCAGTACTTC. Looking up the rest from reference TRBV5-1 and TRBJ2-4 gives the full variable domain: KAGVTQTPRYLIKTRGQQVTLSCSPISGHRSVSWYQQTPGQGLQFLFEYFSETQRNKGNFPGRFSGRQFSNSRSEMNVSTLELGDSALYLCASSLNTGSGLDIQYFGAGTRLSVL.

V gene TRBV19 combines with J gene TRBJ1-1; 11 bases align to TRBD1. V lost 1 base to trimming and J lost 10 bases; unmatched junction nucleotides: 5. CDR3 length: 14 amino acids. Germline V lookup: CDR1 LNHDA, CDR2 SQIVND (reference sequence). The CDR3 protein is CASSIAGQGAGAFF. CDR3 DNA: TGTGCCAGTAGTATAGCTGGACAGGGGGCCGGAGCTTTCTTT.

This clone was seen only once. The chain links TRBV7-8 to TRBJ1-5; tentative D call: TRBD1 (6 bases). Germline lookup yields CDR1 SGHVS and CDR2 FQNEAQ. The V gene lost 5 bases and the J gene lost 2 bases, with 19 bases spanning the gap. There are 17 residues in the CDR3. The CDR3 region has the DNA TGTGCCAGCAGCCAAACTTCGTCAGGGGTCGGCAATCAGCCCCAGCATTTT. Translated, it gives CASSQTSSGVGNQPQHF.

The chain recombines TRBV5-4 with TRBJ1-2; D ambiguous. V shed 0 bases and J shed 8 bases, with 17 bases lying between them. The CDR3 has 15 amino acids. Germline V CDR1 and CDR2: SGHNT, YYREEE (reference sequence). CDR3 loop: CASSLEAVRALGYTF. The CDR3 DNA sequence: TGTGCCAGCAGCTTGGAGGCTGTACGGGCCCTCGGCTACACCTTC.

CDR3 bases: TGTGCCAGCAGCTTAGCAGACAGGGCTAATTCACCCCTCCACTTT. As protein: CASSLADRANSPLHF. The rearrangement joins TRBV7-2 to TRBJ1-6, with 7 bases fitting TRBD1. The germline gives CDR1 SGHTA, CDR2 FQGNSA. The CDR3 totals 15 residues. Trimming removed 0 bases from V and 6 bases from J; junction bases left unmatched: 2.

The V and J genes are TRBV14 and TRBJ2-1; D gene ambiguous. Deletions cut 0 bases from V and 0 bases from J, with 6 bases between. CDR1 and CDR2 (germline): SGHDN, FVKESK. The CDR3 length is 15 residues. The CDR3 DNA is TGTGCCAGCAGCCAAGAGGTTAGCTCCTACAATGAGCAGTTCTTC. It specifies CASSQEVSSYNEQFF.

The chain uses TRBV29-1 and TRBJ2-1; maybe TRBD1 (6 bases). Germline V gene sequence: CDR1 SQVTM, CDR2 ANQGSEA. The V gene lost 7 bases and the J gene lost 3 bases, with 19 bases spanning the gap. This CDR3 has 15 residues. CDR3 coding DNA: TGCAGCGGCGCTCCGTTTACAGGGCTCTACAATGAGCAGTTCTTC. Translation: CSGAPFTGLYNEQFF.

The chain joins TRBV25-1 to TRBJ2-7, with 7 bases aligning to TRBD2. V gave up 4 bases and J gave up 6 bases; unmatched junction bases: 6. Germline CDR1 MGHDK, CDR2 SYGVNS. This CDR3 contains 13 residues. CDR3 in DNA: TGTGCCAGCAGTGCCGGACTAGTAGTCGAGCAGTACTTC. Its protein product is CASSAGLVVEQYF.

This clone was recorded once. The genes are TRBV6-5 and TRBJ2-2; the D is unclear. Germline CDR1 reads MNHEY; CDR2 reads SVGAGI. V was trimmed by 0 bases and J by 8 bases, leaving 10 bases between them. The CDR3 totals 14 residues. The CDR3 DNA follows: TGTGCCAGCAGTTACTCGATTACCCGAGGGGAGCTGTTTTTT. As protein: CASSYSITRGELFF.

This chain links TRBV28 with TRBJ1-2; the match to TRBD1 covers 8 bases. Germline CDR1 is MDHEN and CDR2 is SYDVKM. The V and J ends lost 6 bases and 3 bases, in that order; junction bases with no gene match: 9. The CDR3 has 15 residues. The DNA for the CDR3 is TGTGCCAGCAGAGCGACAGGGGATCTTGACTATGGCTACACCTTC. Amino acid sequence: CASRATGDLDYGYTF.

The chain has TRBV5-1 and TRBJ1-4; no firm D call. Looked up from germline, CDR1 is SGHRS and CDR2 is YFSETQ. The V end lost 6 bases, the J end lost 0 bases, and 12 bases lay between the germline ends. The length of the CDR3 is 15 residues. CDR3 in amino acids: CASKNGLATNEKLFF. As DNA, the CDR3 is TGCGCCAGCAAGAACGGGCTTGCAACTAATGAAAAACTGTTTTTT.

V gene TRBV19 combines with J gene TRBJ1-3; D is undetermined. CDR3 length: 17 amino acids. Germline V gene data show CDR1 as LNHDA and CDR2 as SQIVND (reference sequence). Trimming stripped 4 bases from V and 1 base from J, with 17 bases between. The CDR3 here is CASSNVRRRNSGNTIYF. CDR3 nucleotide sequence: TGTGCCAGTAGTAATGTAAGGCGGCGGAATTCTGGAAACACCATATATTTT.

The chain employs TRBV2 and TRBJ2-1, with D perhaps TRBD1 (6 bases). Germline-derived CDR1 and CDR2 are SNHLY and FYNNEI. CDR3 length equals 15 residues. The ends were cut back, 6 bases at V and 4 bases at J, with 16 bases in the middle. CDR3 coding DNA: TGTGCCAGCAGCTACAGGGTTTCCTTATACAATGAGCAGTTCTTC. Its protein is CASSYRVSLYNEQFF.